Included here is one T cell receptor beta chain sequence, with context. Antigen: not known. The data are from a study of cytomegalovirus exposure and HLA in healthy donors. There are 13 residues in the CDR3. Germline V gene sequence: CDR1 MNHNY, CDR2 SVGAGI (reference sequence). Between the trimmed V and J ends, which lost 6 bases and 7 bases, there was a span of 13 bases. Both 60 Vbeta primers and 13 Jbeta primers went into the PCR. Authors' processing steps: Unique TCR beta chains totaled about 73 million in a later count, with approximately 10 million of them shared. Profiled with immunoSEQ multiplex PCR; TCRdb holds only in-frame clones, not every one. The D gene and trimming were derived from the DNA, and the V and J assignments and clone size from that table. This table holds under 200,000 clones, around 80% found once. The study's findings and limits: The dataset shows that most TCR sequences were rare, while some public TCRs occurred in many donors. Overall, approximately 150 TCR beta chains were annotated as cytomegalovirus-associated. Indistinguishability led to the exclusion of some V segments, TRBV6-2 and TRBV6-3 included.

V usage is TRBV6-6 and J usage is TRBJ1-5, with D perhaps TRBD1 (6 bases). The sequenced material came from PBMCs. The receptor was isolated from a woman aged 45-59 years in good health and CMV-seronegative. The chain's CDR3 is CASSPDSRQPQHF. CDR3 nucleotides: TGTGCCAGCAGCCCGGACAGCCGGCAGCCCCAGCATTTT.